The 26 T cell receptor beta chains listed next were all sequenced from one sample in a study of shared clonotypes between healthy human individuals. The method was immunoSEQ multiplex PCR; TCRdb's version includes in-frame clones alone and lacks a portion of them. The sample lists about 1.9 million clones; around 95% were seen once. Naive-designated CD8 cells lacked CD45RO, were positively enriched for CCR7, and omitted terminally differentiated effector memory CD45RA+ cells. Sequencing used naive CD8+ T cells from PBMCs. The source is a young man in good health. Some clones in this sample may be carry-over from other donors' samples.

In its sample, this clone was seen once. CDR3 bases: TGCGCCAGCAGCCAAGATAACCAGCTGGGGTACGAGCAGTACTTC. It is translated as CASSQDNQLGYEQYF. The chain has TRBV4-3 and TRBJ2-7; D remains ambiguous. The CDR3 contains 15 residues. Trimming removed 0 bases from V and 4 bases from J, with 13 bases in between. Germline values: CDR1 LGHNA, CDR2 YSLEER.

The rearrangement joins TRBV7-8 to TRBJ1-4; D is possibly TRBD1 (6 bases). Per germline, CDR1 SGHVS and CDR2 FQNEAQ. V dropped 5 bases and J dropped 5 bases, with 18 bases sitting between them. The CDR3 is 16 amino acids. CDR3: CASSITSGHPNEKLFF. For the CDR3, the DNA is TGTGCCAGCAGCATAACCTCGGGACACCCGAATGAAAAACTGTTTTTT.

The V gene is TRBV4-1, the J gene TRBJ2-1; D perhaps matches TRBD2 (5 bases). CDR3 size: 14 residues. V lost 1 base to trimming and J lost 6 bases, with 10 bases between them. The germline V gene encodes CDR1 MGHRA and CDR2 YSYEKL. The CDR3 region has the DNA TGCGCCAGCAGCCAAGGTGGGAGTATCAATGAGCAGTTCTTC. It is translated as CASSQGGSINEQFF.

The rearrangement joins TRBV28 to TRBJ2-2; 9 bases map to TRBD1. V shed 2 bases, J shed 4 bases, and the junction held 11 bases outside the gene matches. This CDR3 has 18 amino acids. CDR1 MDHEN and CDR2 SYDVKM come from the germline V gene. The CDR3 reads CASSLRKGTGSTTGELFF. In DNA form, the CDR3 reads TGTGCCAGCAGTTTACGCAAAGGGACAGGGTCGACCACCGGGGAGCTGTTTTTT.

V usage is TRBV9 and J usage is TRBJ2-7; 14 positions match TRBD2. The CDR3 covers 15 residues. V lost 3 bases to trimming and J lost 6 bases; unmatched junction nucleotides: 5. CDR1 is SGDLS and CDR2 is YYNGEE in the germline V gene. The CDR3: CASSEFGLAGGEQYF. The CDR3 DNA reads TGTGCCAGCAGCGAATTTGGACTAGCGGGAGGCGAGCAGTACTTC.

The chain links TRBV29-1 to TRBJ2-1, with D maybe TRBD1 (5 bases). Germline CDR1 is SQVTM and CDR2 is ANQGSEA. This CDR3 comprises 13 residues. Trimming removed 7 bases at V and 1 base at J, with 11 bases between. The CDR3 reads CSGEKGSYNEQFF. DNA of the CDR3: TGCAGCGGAGAAAAGGGGTCCTACAATGAGCAGTTCTTC.

Comments on this clone: Other DNA sequences of this sample code for an identical CDR3. The J gene is TRBJ1-1, the V gene TRBV6-5; 7 bases are a match to TRBD1. Germline assignment: CDR1 MNHEY and CDR2 SVGAGI. Trimming took 2 bases from V and 3 from J; bases not matched to a gene: 3. This CDR3 is built from 14 residues. The CDR3, as DNA: TGTGCCAGCAGTTACGGGACAGAATACACTGAAGCTTTCTTT. Its translation: CASSYGTEYTEAFF.

The chain links TRBV19 to TRBJ1-5; maybe TRBD1 (5 bases). This CDR3 is 14 amino acids long. CDR1 and CDR2 (germline): LNHDA, SQIVND (reference sequence). Trimming shortened V by 4 bases and J by 5 bases, and 12 bases separated the two germline ends. CDR3 amino acids: CASSKGFMDQPQHF. Written as DNA, the CDR3 is TGTGCCAGTAGTAAGGGGTTTATGGATCAGCCCCAGCATTTT.

The rearrangement joins TRBV4-1 to TRBJ1-1; D gene uncertain. CDR1 and CDR2 from the germline V gene are MGHRA and YSYEKL. The CDR3 is 16 amino acids. The germline V and J ends were trimmed by 2 bases and 4 bases, with 17 bases remaining between them. The CDR3 nucleotides are TGCGCCAGCAGCCAATTAGTACTAACACCGAGCACTGAAGCTTTCTTT. It codes for CASSQLVLTPSTEAFF.

The V call is TRBV27, the J call TRBJ1-5; D is unclear. Trimming took 6 bases from V and 6 from J, leaving 9 bases between them. The CDR3 totals 12 residues. Germline lookup yields CDR1 MNHEY and CDR2 SMNVEV (reference sequence). Here the CDR3 DNA reads TGTGCCAGCAGGGAAGGAAGTCAGCCCCAGCATTTT. Its protein product is CASREGSQPQHF.

A remark on this clone: Compared with germline, one end of the junction differs, possibly owing to a read error. This rearrangement joins TRBV7-9 to TRBJ1-1, with D unclear. Germline assignment: CDR1 SEHNR and CDR2 FQNEAQ (reference sequence). The CDR3 contains 13 residues. As DNA, the CDR3 is TGTGCCAGCAGCCCACAACTCCAGGCAGACCTGGTCTTT. This gives the protein CASSPQLQADLVF.

The gene calls are TRBV7-9 and TRBJ2-1; D not resolved. CDR3 length equals 14 residues. V lost 2 bases, J lost 7 bases, and 12 bases lay in between. Germline V gene lookup returns CDR1 SEHNR and CDR2 FQNEAQ (reference sequence). The CDR3 DNA sequence: TGTGCCAGCAGCTTATCGACTTACCAGAATGAGCAGTTCTTC. It specifies CASSLSTYQNEQFF.

The rearrangement uses TRBV29-1 and TRBJ2-5; D ambiguous. The germline V gene encodes CDR1 SQVTM and CDR2 ANQGSEA. CDR3 length equals 17 residues. V dropped 2 bases and J dropped 1 base, with 20 bases sitting between them. The CDR3 sequence: CSVESSRVAIGQETQYF. CDR3 sequence (DNA): TGCAGCGTTGAATCGTCCCGGGTGGCGATCGGCCAAGAGACCCAGTACTTC.

This chain links TRBV6-6 with TRBJ1-6; D is ambiguous. V lost 2 bases to trimming and J lost 8 bases, with 16 bases between them. Germline CDR1 is MNHNY and CDR2 is SVGAGI (reference sequence). The CDR3 loop spans 16 amino acids. The CDR3 coding sequence is TGTGCCAGCAGTTACCCGCAGGACCTTTCAGATTCACCCCTCCACTTT. Amino acids: CASSYPQDLSDSPLHF.

The J gene is TRBJ2-1, the V gene TRBV27; 11 bases match TRBD2. Trimming at V came to 5 bases and at J to 6 bases, leaving 9 bases not matched to a gene. This CDR3 has 16 amino acids. Germline V gives CDR1 MNHEY, CDR2 SMNVEV (reference sequence). CDR3: CASSGIAGGPPNEQFF. In DNA form, the CDR3 reads TGTGCCAGCAGTGGAATAGCGGGAGGGCCGCCCAATGAGCAGTTCTTC.

The chain couples TRBV2 to TRBJ1-1, with D unresolved. The germline V and J ends were trimmed by 8 bases and 1 base, with 11 bases remaining between them. In germline, CDR1 is SNHLY, CDR2 FYNNEI. This CDR3 has 13 residues. Written as DNA, the CDR3 is TGTGCCAGCCACCCGTTGGGGAACACTGAAGCTTTCTTT. Translating gives CASHPLGNTEAFF.

The chain combines TRBV5-6 with TRBJ2-7; TRBD1 aligns across 11 bases. The CDR3 extends over 14 amino acids. Germline loops: CDR1 SGHDT, CDR2 YYEEEE. J was trimmed by 5 bases and V by 4 bases; bases with no gene match: 5. The CDR3 here is CASSHGQGADEQYF. The CDR3 DNA reads TGTGCCAGCAGCCACGGACAGGGGGCCGACGAGCAGTACTTC. Together with reference TRBV5-6 and TRBJ2-7, the CDR3 gives the full variable domain: DAGVTQSPTHLIKTRGQQVTLRCSPKSGHDTVSWYQQALGQGPQFIFQYYEEEERQRGNFPDRFSGHQFPNYSSELNVNALLLGDSALYLCASSHGQGADEQYFGPGTRLTVT.

This chain links TRBV9 with TRBJ1-5; perhaps TRBD1 as D (5 bases). Trimming removed 0 bases from V and 7 bases from J, with 17 bases in between. The CDR3 length is 16 residues. In germline, CDR1 is SGDLS, CDR2 YYNGEE. CDR3 sequence reads: CASSVGVGGLRQPQHF. CDR3 coding DNA: TGTGCCAGCAGCGTAGGCGTGGGGGGACTCAGGCAGCCCCAGCATTTT.

This clone appeared once. In DNA, the CDR3 is TGTGCCAGCAGTTTATCCGGCCGGTTTGAAGCTTTCTTT. Its protein is CASSLSGRFEAFF. The rearrangement uses TRBV28 and TRBJ1-1; no clear D. The germline V and J ends were trimmed by 1 base and 7 bases, with 10 bases remaining between them. CDR1 and CDR2 from the germline V gene are MDHEN and SYDVKM. The CDR3 is 13 residues long.

The chain employs TRBV25-1 and TRBJ2-4; D not resolved. V was trimmed by 1 base and J by 4 bases, leaving 14 bases between them. This CDR3 has 16 residues. Germline V gives CDR1 MGHDK, CDR2 SYGVNS. The CDR3 DNA reads as TGTGCCAGCAGTGAATTTTCGGAAGTCAATAAAAACATTCAGTACTTC. Translation: CASSEFSEVNKNIQYF.

The chain recombines TRBV4-1 with TRBJ2-2, with D perhaps TRBD1 (5 bases). CDR1 and CDR2 from the germline V gene are MGHRA and YSYEKL. Trimming took 6 bases from V and 4 from J, leaving 9 bases between them. There are 13 residues in the CDR3. The CDR3 coding sequence is TGCGCCAGCAGACCGCAGGGCACCGGGGAGCTGTTTTTT. This translates into CASRPQGTGELFF.

In its sample, this clone was seen once. The chain uses TRBV5-1 and TRBJ2-7; 7 positions agree with TRBD1. Germline CDR1 SGHRS, CDR2 YFSETQ. J gave up 2 bases and V 4 bases, and 9 bases lay outside the gene matches. The CDR3 runs to 15 residues. In nucleotides, the CDR3 is TGCGCCAGCAGCGGATCCGGGACAGCCGCCTACGAGCAGTACTTC. Protein sequence: CASSGSGTAAYEQYF.

The CDR3 sequence is CASSLSYGTGVTGANVLTF. In DNA, the CDR3 is TGTGCCAGCAGTTTATCCTACGGGACAGGGGTAACTGGGGCCAACGTCCTGACTTTC. The V and J genes are TRBV28 and TRBJ2-6; 10 bases match TRBD1. V dropped 1 base and J dropped 2; count of bases not matched to a gene: 8. This CDR3 region has 19 residues. The V gene's germline CDR1 is MDHEN and CDR2 SYDVKM.

The chain is built from TRBV19 and TRBJ1-2; D gene uncertain. V lost 4 bases and J lost 4, with 13 bases in between. The CDR3 runs 14 residues. Looked up from germline, CDR1 is LNHDA and CDR2 is SQIVND (reference sequence). The CDR3 spells CASSTRLGGYGYTF. CDR3 DNA: TGTGCCAGTAGTACGCGACTGGGAGGCTATGGCTACACCTTC.

The V gene is TRBV5-6, the J gene TRBJ2-7, with 7 nucleotides matching TRBD1. CDR1 SGHDT and CDR2 YYEEEE come from the germline V gene. This CDR3 has 17 residues. Germline trimming cut 1 base from V and 0 bases from J; bases unmatched to any gene: 10. CDR3 DNA sequence: TGTGCCAGCAGCTTGATCGAAACAGGGGCCTTCTCCTACGAGCAGTACTTC. As protein: CASSLIETGAFSYEQYF. Variable domain in full (rest from reference TRBV5-6 and TRBJ2-7): DAGVTQSPTHLIKTRGQQVTLRCSPKSGHDTVSWYQQALGQGPQFIFQYYEEEERQRGNFPDRFSGHQFPNYSSELNVNALLLGDSALYLCASSLIETGAFSYEQYFGPGTRLTVT.

The chain is built from TRBV7-9 and TRBJ1-1; TRBD1 is a possible D gene (6 bases). The CDR3 extends over 16 amino acids. CDR1 is SEHNR and CDR2 is FQNEAQ in the germline V gene (reference sequence). The V gene lost 5 bases and the J gene lost 4 bases, with 20 bases spanning the gap. The CDR3 loop is CASSPRGGRVSTEAFF. The CDR3 nucleotides are TGTGCCAGCAGCCCCCGAGGGGGGCGGGTTTCCACTGAAGCTTTCTTT.